Given below is one TCR beta chain in context. Its antigen is unidentified. Those who donated, Caucasian adults without exception, all lived in Nashville, Tennessee. V was clipped by 1 base and J by 5 bases; unmatched bases: 16. There are 18 residues in the CDR3. Germline CDR1 is SGHNT and CDR2 is YYREEE (reference sequence). The sample comes from a study of shared clonotypes between healthy human individuals. Study at large: With ages of 18 to 49, the donors were a couple of women and three men.

Study-wide results and caveats: An effect of sequencing depth on clonotype sharing among donors was expected. Sorted-subset samples were not fully sequenced, rarefaction indicated.

The assay was immunoSEQ multiplex PCR, and TCRdb's table has in-frame clones only and misses some. The data show some 1 million clones, with under 80% seen just once and approximately 1.5% held by the top ten. The source is a man aged 18-30 years in good health. The V call is TRBV5-4, the J call TRBJ2-3; 7 bases fit TRBD2. The sequenced sample was memory CD4+ T cells sorted from blood. Subset reported: CD45RA-negative fraction. CDR3 sequence (DNA): TGTGCCAGCAGCTTGCGGTCGAGCGGGGTGCCCCTGGGAGATACGCAGTATTTT. It codes for CASSLRSSGVPLGDTQYF.